The rows below give T cell receptor beta chains drawn from one sample of a study of blood T cell repertoires in COVID-19. Repertoires were generated with immunoSEQ multiplex PCR, while TCRdb's copy carries only in-frame clones and drops some. Found here are about 59,000 clones, over 70% of them singletons; the top ten hold approximately 13%. The source material was peripheral blood. The receptors were sampled from a woman aged 70-85 years with acute or convalescent COVID-19. Both conserved end residues are part of each CDR3. D genes are given only for firm matches. Where a row states a size, it is once, few, many or the class of an expanded clone; other rows omit it.

cdr3_aa	cdr3_nt	clone_size	v_call	d_call	j_call
CASSENRQETQYF	TGTGCCAGCAGTGAAAACAGGCAAGAGACCCAGTACTTC	.	TRBV2	.	TRBJ2-5
CASSLGSGGDTQYF	TGCGCCAGCAGTCTGGGTAGCGGGGGGGATACGCAGTATTTT	.	TRBV5-1	TRBD2	TRBJ2-3
CATQGTWGANVLTF	TGTGCCACTCAAGGGACTTGGGGGGCCAACGTCCTGACTTTC	.	TRBV15	.	TRBJ2-6
CASSPRTGQPIYGYTF	TGCGCCAGCAGCCCGAGGACAGGCCAACCTATCTATGGCTACACCTTC	.	TRBV5-1	TRBD1	TRBJ1-2
CASSDRRGRESPLHF	TGTGCCAGTAGTGATCGCAGGGGGCGAGAATCACCCCTCCACTTT	.	TRBV19	TRBD1	TRBJ1-6
CASSRTGGYTF	TGTGCCAGTAGTAGGACGGGGGGCTACACCTTC	.	TRBV19	.	TRBJ1-2
CASSLRYRPPGADTQYF	TGTGCCAGCAGCTTACGCTACCGACCCCCCGGGGCAGATACGCAGTATTTT	.	TRBV7-9	.	TRBJ2-3
CASSLEQAGGSPLHF	TGCGCCAGCAGCTTGGAACAGGCGGGGGGTTCACCCCTCCACTTT	few	TRBV5-1	.	TRBJ1-6
CASSPQQGIYGYTF	TGTGCCAGCAGCCCCCAACAGGGTATCTATGGCTACACCTTC	once	TRBV14	.	TRBJ1-2
CASSLVTGGNTEAFF	TGCGCCAGCAGCTTGGTCACAGGGGGGAACACTGAAGCTTTCTTT	.	TRBV5-1	TRBD1	TRBJ1-1
CASSFSRTGVSGYTF	TGTGCCAGCAGCTTCTCGCGAACAGGGGTCTCAGGCTACACCTTC	once	TRBV7-8	TRBD1	TRBJ1-2
CASSQGRGGNYGYTF	TGTGCCAGCAGCCAAGGTCGCGGGGGTAACTATGGCTACACCTTC	once	TRBV3-1/TRBV3-2	.	TRBJ1-2
CSANVGGNTF	TGCAGTGCTAATGTTGGAGGGAACACCTTC	.	TRBV20-1	.	TRBJ1-2
CASSENPGTPNTGELFF	TGTGCCAGCAGCGAAAACCCCGGGACACCTAACACCGGGGAGCTGTTTTTT	.	TRBV21-1	.	TRBJ2-2
CASSSGMGNTEAFF	TGTGCCAGCAGCTCAGGGATGGGGAACACTGAAGCTTTCTTT	many	TRBV9	.	TRBJ1-1
CASSPGQGGGNTEAFF	TGCGCCAGCAGCCCGGGACAGGGGGGTGGTAACACTGAAGCTTTCTTT	.	TRBV4-1	TRBD1	TRBJ1-1
CASSRTQIKLADTQYF	TGTGCCAGCAGCCGGACTCAAATAAAGTTGGCAGATACGCAGTATTTT	.	TRBV27	.	TRBJ2-3
CAYLPGRDTEAFF	TGTGCCTACCTCCCGGGAAGAGACACTGAAGCTTTCTTT	.	TRBV2	.	TRBJ1-1
CASSPRPSGGNTDTQYF	TGCGCCAGCAGCCCACGCCCCAGCGGGGGAAACACAGATACGCAGTATTTT	.	TRBV5-1	TRBD2	TRBJ2-3
CASSPQAGGGSNEQFF	TGTGCCAGCAGCCCCCAAGCGGGGGGCGGTAGCAATGAGCAGTTCTTC	many	TRBV7-2	TRBD2	TRBJ2-1
CATSTSSGGASQYF	TGTGCCACCAGCACGTCAAGCGGGGGGGCTAGCCAGTACTTC	.	TRBV24-1	TRBD2	TRBJ2-5
CASGTGASVSGANVLTF	TGCGCCAGCGGGACAGGGGCGTCCGTCTCTGGGGCCAACGTCCTGACTTTC	few	TRBV5-1	TRBD1	TRBJ2-6
CASSPQANNSPLHF	TGTGCCAGCAGCCCCCAAGCCAATAATTCACCCCTCCACTTT	few	TRBV3-1/TRBV3-2	.	TRBJ1-6
CATSRGLQETQYF	TGTGCCACTAGTAGAGGGCTCCAAGAGACCCAGTACTTC	few	TRBV24-1	.	TRBJ2-5
CAWRTGVSGNSPLHF	TGTGCCTGGAGAACAGGGGTTTCGGGGAATTCACCCCTCCACTTT	.	TRBV30	TRBD1	TRBJ1-6
CASSPGQYQETQYF	TGTGCCAGCTCACCGGGACAGTACCAAGAGACCCAGTACTTC	.	TRBV18	TRBD1	TRBJ2-5
CASSYRDYGYTF	TGCGCCAGCAGTTACCGGGATTATGGCTACACCTTC	.	TRBV10-2	.	TRBJ1-2
CASHENNRQGGGYTF	TGTGCCAGCCACGAGAATAACCGGCAGGGGGGTGGCTACACCTTC	.	TRBV6-5	TRBD1	TRBJ1-2
CASSRAGGNSPLHF	TGTGCCAGCAGCCGGGCCGGGGGTAATTCACCCCTCCACTTT	.	TRBV5-8	.	TRBJ1-6
CATRRSGERPEAFF	TGTGCCACCAGAAGATCGGGTGAAAGGCCTGAAGCTTTCTTT	.	TRBV24-1	.	TRBJ1-1
CASSASYSPNQPQHF	TGTGCCAGCAGCGCTTCGTACAGTCCCAACCAGCCCCAGCATTTT	few	TRBV9	.	TRBJ1-5
CASFRGKGRGEKLFF	TGTGCCAGCTTTCGCGGGAAGGGGCGTGGCGAAAAACTGTTTTTT	.	TRBV18	.	TRBJ1-4
CSSEGTANTEAFF	TGCAGCTCGGAGGGGACAGCGAACACTGAAGCTTTCTTT	once	TRBV29-1	TRBD1	TRBJ1-1
CAWSPGTGGGYTF	TGTGCCTGGAGTCCCGGGACAGGGGGTGGCTACACCTTC	.	TRBV30	TRBD1	TRBJ1-2
CASSPRDTQYF	TGTGCCAGCAGCCCCCGAGATACGCAGTATTTT	.	TRBV7-9	.	TRBJ2-3
CASSDLSGANEKLFF	TGTGCCAGCAGTGACCTCTCGGGGGCTAATGAAAAACTGTTTTTT	once	TRBV25-1	.	TRBJ1-4
CASSLAGLNQPQHF	TGCGCCAGCAGCTTAGCGGGGCTCAATCAGCCCCAGCATTTT	.	TRBV5-1	.	TRBJ1-5
CASSHVGTGADTQYF	TGCGCCAGCAGCCACGTTGGGACTGGGGCAGATACGCAGTATTTT	.	TRBV4-1	.	TRBJ2-3
CASSGASSGANVLTF	TGTGCCAGTAGTGGAGCAAGCTCTGGGGCCAACGTCCTGACTTTC	.	TRBV19	.	TRBJ2-6
CASSADRGRVRSNQPQHF	TGTGCCAGTAGCGCGGACAGGGGGCGCGTGAGAAGCAATCAGCCCCAGCATTTT	.	TRBV19	TRBD1	TRBJ1-5
CASNRGGGEQYF	TGTGCCAGCAATCGGGGGGGTGGCGAGCAGTACTTC	.	TRBV7-8	TRBD2	TRBJ2-7
CSASSPRGRGAPGNEQFF	TGCAGTGCTAGTTCTCCGAGGGGGCGGGGGGCGCCGGGGAATGAGCAGTTCTTC	.	TRBV20-1	.	TRBJ2-1
CASSPDQVLMSETQYF	TGTGCCAGCAGCCCAGACCAGGTTCTGATGTCGGAGACCCAGTACTTC	.	TRBV3-1/TRBV3-2	.	TRBJ2-5
CASSDLGGSSGNTIYF	TGTGCCAGCAGTGACTTAGGGGGAAGCTCTGGAAACACCATATATTTT	once	TRBV6-1	.	TRBJ1-3
CASSQDLAPPRYF	TGTGCCAGCAGCCAAGATCTAGCTCCCCCGCGGTATTTT	.	TRBV3-1/TRBV3-2	.	TRBJ2-3
CASSLPGQTGELFF	TGTGCCAGCAGTCTCCCGGGACAGACCGGGGAGCTGTTTTTT	.	TRBV25-1	TRBD1	TRBJ2-2
CASSLGQNYGYTF	TGCGCCAGCAGCCTGGGACAGAACTATGGCTACACCTTC	.	TRBV10-1	TRBD1	TRBJ1-2
CASSENSSGGGVSQYF	TGTGCCAGCAGTGAAAACAGTAGCGGGGGCGGGGTGAGCCAGTACTTC	once	TRBV6-1	TRBD2	TRBJ2-5